These 4 T cell receptor beta chains came from one sample sequenced in a study of control samples from healthy donors and cancer patients. Repertoires were generated with immunoSEQ multiplex PCR, while TCRdb's copy carries only in-frame clones and drops some. The table has roughly 20,000 clones, 84% seen once. Sequenced: PBMCs. These receptors were collected from a man in his sixties with colorectal cancer.

This sequence joins TRBV19 and TRBJ1-2; a weak D match, TRBD1 (5 bases). The CDR3 consists of 15 residues. The ends were cut back, 7 bases at V and 2 bases at J, with 17 bases in the middle. Germline V CDR1 and CDR2: LNHDA, SQIVND (reference sequence). The CDR3 reads CASMWWQGRNYGYTF. In DNA, the CDR3 is TGTGCCAGTATGTGGTGGCAGGGTCGGAACTATGGCTACACCTTC.

The chain uses TRBV5-8 and TRBJ1-2; unclear D gene. V gave up 2 bases and J gave up 0 bases, with 5 bases separating them. Germline values: CDR1 SGHTS, CDR2 YDEGEE. The CDR3 has 13 residues. CDR3 bases: TGTGCCAGCAGCTTCGAAGCTAACTATGGCTACACCTTC. The encoded protein is CASSFEANYGYTF.

The rearrangement joins TRBV27 to TRBJ2-6, with D possibly matching TRBD1 (5 bases). The length of the CDR3 is 15 residues. Between the trimmed V and J ends, which lost 7 bases and 3 bases, there was a span of 13 bases. The V gene's germline CDR1 is MNHEY and CDR2 SMNVEV (reference sequence). Here the CDR3 reads CASNSGLNGANVLTF. CDR3 nucleotide sequence: TGTGCCAGCAATTCAGGGTTAAATGGGGCCAACGTCCTGACTTTC.

This sequence joins TRBV7-8 and TRBJ1-2; D call uncertain. The germline V gene has CDR1 SGHVS and CDR2 FQNEAQ. Trimming cost V 1 base and J 4 bases, with 10 bases left between them. This CDR3 has 14 residues. The CDR3, as DNA: TGTGCCAGCAGCTTAGTAGGGCAGATCTATGGCTACACCTTC. This codes for CASSLVGQIYGYTF.